These 7 T cell receptor beta chains were sequenced from one sample in a study of early T cells in non-severe SARS-CoV-2 infection. TCRdb reprocessed the 5' RACE reads with MiXCR, giving one entry per CDR3 protein. The data show under 100,000 distinct CDR3 sequences, with roughly 13% seen just once and over 1.2% held by the top ten. The sample taken for sequencing was whole blood. The receptors were gathered from an adult who was a healthcare worker with PCR-confirmed SARS-CoV-2 infection or an uninfected control (not recorded which).

This sequence joins TRBV20-1 and TRBJ2-3; maybe TRBD1 (5 bases). CDR1 and CDR2 from the germline V gene are DFQATT and SNEGSKA (reference sequence). Trimming left V 1 base short and J 1 base short, with 12 bases between. This CDR3 is 15 amino acids long. The CDR3 here is CSARGFRVGTDTQYF. The CDR3 DNA follows: TGCAGTGCTAGAGGTTTCAGGGTCGGCACAGATACGCAGTATTTT.

This clonotype has more than one count but fewer than ten. The chain has TRBV7-2 and TRBJ1-1; possibly TRBD1 for D (6 bases). V was shortened by 7 bases and J by 2 bases, with 17 bases between the two germline ends. The CDR3 runs to 15 residues. Per germline, CDR1 SGHTA and CDR2 FQGNSA. For the CDR3, the DNA is TGTGCCAGCACCCCACGTAACAGGGCTAACACTGAAGCTTTCTTT. As protein: CASTPRNRANTEAFF.

This clonotype was observed at least ten times. The V gene is TRBV6-5, the J gene TRBJ2-7; unclear D gene. This CDR3 spans 13 amino acids. V gave up 0 bases and J gave up 6 bases, with 9 bases separating them. The germline V gene encodes CDR1 MNHEY and CDR2 SVGAGI. The CDR3 region is CASSYSEEGEQYF. The DNA for the CDR3 is TGTGCCAGCAGTTACTCAGAGGAAGGCGAGCAGTACTTC.

This clonotype was seen only a few times. The chain couples TRBV10-3 to TRBJ2-7, with 8 bases aligning to TRBD1. Germline CDR1 is ENHRY and CDR2 is SYGVKD. CDR3 length equals 15 residues. The junction had 9 bases not matched to a gene; V was cut back by 6 bases and J by 2 bases. Here the CDR3 reads CAISELTGAAYEQYF. CDR3 sequence (DNA): TGTGCCATCAGCGAATTGACAGGGGCCGCCTACGAGCAGTACTTC.

This clonotype has only a few counts. The chain is built from TRBV6-2 or TRBV6-3 and TRBJ1-2; TRBD1 agrees at 7 bases. Unmatched junction bases numbered 12, after V lost 8 bases and J lost 3 bases. CDR3 length: 15 amino acids. Germline loops: CDR1 MNHEY, CDR2 SVGEGT. The CDR3 sequence: CASLGAGQEDYGYTF. The CDR3 bases are TGTGCCAGCCTGGGGGCCGGACAGGAGGACTATGGCTACACCTTC.

This clonotype has just a few counts. The genes are TRBV7-8 and TRBJ1-1; TRBD1 is a possible D gene (6 bases). V gave up 2 bases and J gave up 7 bases, with 11 bases separating them. This CDR3 comprises 13 residues. The germline gives CDR1 SGHVS, CDR2 FQNEAQ. DNA for the CDR3: TGTGCCAGCAGCTTAAGGACAGAGGGTGAAGCTTTCTTT. Translation: CASSLRTEGEAFF.

This chain uses TRBV24-1 with TRBJ2-7, with TRBD1 matching 9 bases. Trimming took 2 bases from V and 5 from J; bases not matched to a gene: 9. The germline V gene encodes CDR1 KGHDR and CDR2 SFDVKD. The CDR3 is 16 amino acids. The CDR3 is CATSDCSTGQGNEQYV. As DNA, the CDR3 is TGTGCCACCAGTGATTGTTCCACGGGACAGGGAAACGAGCAGTACGTC.